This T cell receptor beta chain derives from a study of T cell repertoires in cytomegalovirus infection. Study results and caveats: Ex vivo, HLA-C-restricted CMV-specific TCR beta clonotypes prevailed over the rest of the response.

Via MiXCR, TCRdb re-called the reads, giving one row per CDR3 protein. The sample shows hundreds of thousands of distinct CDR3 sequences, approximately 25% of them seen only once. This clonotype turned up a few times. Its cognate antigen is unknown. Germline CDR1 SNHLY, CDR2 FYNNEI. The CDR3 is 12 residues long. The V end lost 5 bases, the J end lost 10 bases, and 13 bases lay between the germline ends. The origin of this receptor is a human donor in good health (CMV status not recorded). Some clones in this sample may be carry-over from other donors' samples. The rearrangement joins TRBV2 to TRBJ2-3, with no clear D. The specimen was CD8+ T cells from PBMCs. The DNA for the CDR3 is TGTGCCAGCAGTACCACCCCAAGGTCGCAGTATTTT. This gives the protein CASSTTPRSQYF. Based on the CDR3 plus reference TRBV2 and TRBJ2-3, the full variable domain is EPEVTQTPSHQVTQMGQEVILRCVPISNHLYFYWYRQILGQKVEFLVSFYNNEISEKSEIFDDQFSVERPDGSNFTLKIRSTKLEDSAMYFCASSTTPRSQYFGPGTRLTVL.